Presented here are 32 T cell receptor beta chains from one specimen sequenced in a study of T cell responses to AZD1222 COVID-19 vaccine. Produced via immunoSEQ multiplex PCR; TCRdb's table is partial and in-frame only. Altogether some 250,000 clones are present, approximately 94% being singletons, with the ten largest covering around 0.58%. This material consisted of peripheral blood, taken 28 days after the second AZD1222 dose. The receptors stem from an adult who received the AZD1222 COVID-19 vaccine.

The chain is built from TRBV12-3 or TRBV12-4 and TRBJ2-3, with D perhaps matching TRBD2 (6 bases). The length of the CDR3 is 12 residues. The V end was cut by 6 bases, the J end by 6 bases, with 10 bases between. The chain's CDR3 is CASSLRGDTQYF. The CDR3 nucleotides are TGTGCCAGCAGCCTTCGGGGGGATACGCAGTATTTT.

The rearrangement links TRBV2 to TRBJ1-2; D is unclear. V lost 4 bases and J 4 bases, leaving 16 bases between the germline ends. In germline, CDR1 is SNHLY, CDR2 FYNNEI. The CDR3 length is 15 residues. The chain's CDR3 is CASSGRTILGYGYTF. The CDR3, as DNA: TGTGCCAGCAGTGGACGGACCATTTTGGGCTATGGCTACACCTTC.

The V call is TRBV7-2, the J call TRBJ2-3; TRBD2 agrees at 8 bases. The CDR3 has 14 residues. Per the germline V gene, CDR1 is SGHTA and CDR2 is FQGNSA. Trimming cost V 6 bases and J 4 bases; bases outside gene matches: 6. The CDR3 nucleotides are TGTGCCAGCAGTTCCGGGGGGGCCGCAGATACGCAGTATTTT. As protein: CASSSGGAADTQYF.

The CDR3 coding sequence is TGTGCCAGCCGTGGTGGGGTTAACACCGGGGAGCTGTTTTTT. Translation: CASRGGVNTGELFF. V usage is TRBV3-1 (or the pseudogene TRBV3-2) and J usage is TRBJ2-2, with no clear D. Germline CDR1 and CDR2: LGHDT and YNNKEL (reference sequence). V lost 8 bases to trimming and J lost 2 bases, with 12 bases between them. The CDR3 runs to 14 residues.

This clone was recorded only once. This chain links TRBV7-9 with TRBJ2-1; TRBD2 agrees at 10 bases. The CDR3 length is 16 residues. The ends lost 1 base at V and 2 bases at J; junction bases unmatched: 2. Germline CDR1 reads SEHNR; CDR2 reads FQNEAQ (reference sequence). The CDR3 DNA sequence: TGTGCCAGCAGCTTAGAACTAGCGGGGACCTACAATGAGCAGTTCTTC. Translating it yields CASSLELAGTYNEQFF. The whole variable domain, remainder taken from reference TRBV7-9 and TRBJ2-1, is DTGVSQNPRHKITKRGQNVTFRCDPISEHNRLYWYRQTLGQGPEFLTYFQNEAQLEKSRLLSDRFSAERPKGSFSTLEIQRTEQGDSAMYLCASSLELAGTYNEQFFGPGTRLTVL.

The V and J genes are TRBV7-9 and TRBJ1-2, with 9 bases lining up with TRBD1. The CDR3 loop spans 16 amino acids. Germline V CDR1 and CDR2: SEHNR, FQNEAQ (reference sequence). V trimming: 2 bases; J trimming: 4 bases; junction bases outside the gene matches: 8. CDR3 residues: CASSLRGTGNRYGYTF. In DNA form, the CDR3 reads TGTGCCAGCAGCTTAAGGGGGACAGGGAATCGCTATGGCTACACCTTC.

This rearrangement joins TRBV5-1 to TRBJ2-7, with 10 bases identical to TRBD1. Germline assignment: CDR1 SGHRS and CDR2 YFSETQ. The CDR3 spans 13 residues. V was pared by 0 bases and J by 6 bases, with 0 bases of the junction left unmatched. CDR3 sequence reads: CASSLGQGAEQYF. The CDR3 nucleotides are TGCGCCAGCAGCTTGGGACAGGGGGCCGAGCAGTACTTC.

This chain links TRBV28 with TRBJ2-7, with D possibly TRBD1 on 6 matching bases. From germline, CDR1 is MDHEN and CDR2 SYDVKM. This CDR3 contains 14 residues. Trimming removed 5 bases at V and 2 bases at J, with 13 bases between. Here the CDR3 DNA reads TGTGCCAGCAGTCCATCTAACAGGGCCTACGAGCAGTACTTC. Protein: CASSPSNRAYEQYF.

The genes are TRBV5-1 and TRBJ2-2, with D perhaps matching TRBD1 (5 bases). V shed 0 bases and J shed 4 bases, with 13 bases lying between them. Germline CDR1 is SGHRS and CDR2 is YFSETQ. The CDR3 contains 16 residues. CDR3 region: CASSLDPGYGTGELFF. In DNA form, the CDR3 reads TGCGCCAGCAGCTTGGATCCAGGGTATGGCACCGGGGAGCTGTTTTTT.

The chain joins TRBV28 to TRBJ2-7; D is possibly TRBD2 (5 bases). Trimming removed 3 bases from V and 5 bases from J, with 11 bases in between. CDR1 and CDR2 from the germline V gene are MDHEN and SYDVKM. This CDR3 comprises 13 residues. The CDR3 nucleotides are TGTGCCAGCAGTTTTGCTAGCCCCCACGAGCAGTACTTC. Protein sequence: CASSFASPHEQYF.

The chain recombines TRBV28 with TRBJ2-5, with a possible D match to TRBD2 (6 bases). The CDR3 runs 15 residues. The ends were cut back, 3 bases at V and 5 bases at J, with 16 bases in the middle. Germline CDR1 and CDR2: MDHEN and SYDVKM. CDR3 nucleotide sequence: TGTGCCAGCAGTTTGGGATCGGGGGAGTCTGAGACCCAGTACTTC. It yields the protein CASSLGSGESETQYF.

The chain has TRBV3-1 (or the pseudogene TRBV3-2) and TRBJ1-2, with 10 bases identical to TRBD1. The CDR3 spans 16 residues. Per the germline V gene, CDR1 is LGHDT and CDR2 is YNNKEL (reference sequence). V dropped 1 base and J dropped 7; count of bases not matched to a gene: 9. The CDR3 loop reads CASSQALSGTGVGYTF. CDR3 nucleotide sequence: TGTGCCAGCAGCCAAGCCCTTTCCGGGACAGGGGTTGGCTACACCTTC.

This sequence joins TRBV7-9 and TRBJ1-4, with D possibly matching TRBD1 (6 bases). The CDR3 sequence is 13 residues long. Trimming shortened V by 4 bases and J by 12 bases, and 15 bases separated the two germline ends. Germline assignment: CDR1 SEHNR and CDR2 FQNEAQ (reference sequence). The CDR3 DNA reads TGTGCCAGCAGCTCTACAGGGATGGGGGAACTGTTTTTT. Protein sequence: CASSSTGMGELFF. Full variable domain (remainder filled in from reference TRBV7-9 and TRBJ1-4): DTGVSQNPRHKITKRGQNVTFRCDPISEHNRLYWYRQTLGQGPEFLTYFQNEAQLEKSRLLSDRFSAERPKGSFSTLEIQRTEQGDSAMYLCASSSTGMGELFFGSGTQLSVL.

The rearrangement uses TRBV20-1 and TRBJ2-7; TRBD2 is a possible D gene (5 bases). The CDR3 contains 11 residues. Germline V lookup: CDR1 DFQATT, CDR2 SNEGSKA (reference sequence). The CDR3 DNA sequence: TGCAGCGCCGAGCGGCACTACGAGCAGTACTTC. This sequence encodes CSAERHYEQYF.

This sequence joins TRBV5-1 and TRBJ2-3; 11 bases line up with TRBD2. CDR3 length: 16 amino acids. Unmatched junction bases numbered 7, after V lost 3 bases and J lost 4 bases. Germline V gene lookup returns CDR1 SGHRS and CDR2 YFSETQ. CDR3 sequence (DNA): TGCGCCAGCAGCTCCCTTAGCGGGGGGGCCGCAGATACGCAGTATTTT. Amino acids: CASSSLSGGAADTQYF.

The chain has TRBV5-1 and TRBJ2-7; 10 bases align to TRBD1. This CDR3 is 17 amino acids long. Germline CDR1 is SGHRS and CDR2 is YFSETQ. J gave up 5 bases and V 0 bases, and 11 bases lay outside the gene matches. The CDR3 sequence is CASSLDPLRDRGHEQYF. The CDR3 nucleotides are TGCGCCAGCAGCTTGGACCCCCTCCGGGACAGGGGCCACGAGCAGTACTTC.

The chain couples TRBV29-1 to TRBJ1-1, with TRBD1 matching over 7 bases. Trimming at V came to 7 bases and at J to 4 bases, leaving 3 bases not matched to a gene. CDR1 and CDR2 from the germline V gene are SQVTM and ANQGSEA. The CDR3 consists of 11 residues. DNA of the CDR3: TGCAGCGCTGACAGGGCCACTGAAGCTTTCTTT. As protein: CSADRATEAFF.

The chain carries TRBV5-1 and TRBJ2-3; 7 bases agree with TRBD2. From germline, CDR1 is SGHRS and CDR2 YFSETQ. The CDR3 is made up of 15 amino acids. V lost 4 bases to trimming and J lost 1 base; unmatched junction nucleotides: 6. The CDR3 DNA reads TGCGCCAGCAGCGGGCAGGGAGGGGGCACAGATACGCAGTATTTT. It specifies CASSGQGGGTDTQYF.

V gene TRBV21-1 combines with J gene TRBJ1-6. TRBV21-1 is classified as a pseudogene. CDR3 size: 18 residues. The CDR3 coding sequence is TGTGCCAGCAGAACAAAGATGGAGGGTGTAAGGACCAATTCACCCCTCCACTTT. Its translation: CASRTKMEGVRTNSPLHF.

This clone has a single count. The rearrangement joins TRBV27 to TRBJ1-5; the match to TRBD1 covers 12 bases. V lost 2 bases, J lost 9 bases, and 8 bases stayed unmatched. The CDR3 extends over 16 amino acids. The V gene's germline CDR1 is MNHEY and CDR2 SMNVEV (reference sequence). This CDR3 reads CASSLGGQGAAGPQHF. CDR3 DNA: TGTGCCAGCAGTTTAGGGGGACAGGGGGCCGCCGGGCCCCAGCATTTT.

This chain connects TRBV27 to TRBJ1-2, with D tentatively TRBD1 (5 bases). Germline V CDR1 and CDR2: MNHEY, SMNVEV (reference sequence). The CDR3 runs 15 residues. The ends were cut back, 2 bases at V and 0 bases at J, with 10 bases in the middle. CDR3 sequence (DNA): TGTGCCAGCAGTTTAGGGGGGGAAGCTAACTATGGCTACACCTTC. Its protein is CASSLGGEANYGYTF.

The chain has TRBV7-6 and TRBJ1-3; unclear D gene. Trimming took off 3 bases at V and 0 bases at J, with 3 bases between the two ends. Germline V gives CDR1 SGHVS, CDR2 FNYEAQ. The CDR3 length is 13 residues. The CDR3 spells CASSFPSGNTIYF. The CDR3 coding sequence is TGTGCCAGCAGCTTTCCCTCTGGAAACACCATATATTTT.

This CDR3 reads CASSVEGGELFF. The CDR3 DNA reads as TGTGCCAGCAGCGTAGAAGGCGGGGAGCTGTTTTTT. J is TRBJ2-2 and V is TRBV9; D is unclear. V was cut by 0 bases and J by 7 bases, with 4 bases left in between. The CDR3 has 12 residues. CDR1 SGDLS and CDR2 YYNGEE come from the germline V gene. Full variable domain (remainder filled in from reference TRBV9 and TRBJ2-2): DSGVTQTPKHLITATGQRVTLRCSPRSGDLSVYWYQQSLDQGLQFLIQYYNGEERAKGNILERFSAQQFPDLHSELNLSSLELGDSALYFCASSVEGGELFFGEGSRLTVL.

The chain carries TRBV5-1 and TRBJ1-2; TRBD1 is a possible D gene (5 bases). This CDR3 is 14 amino acids long. Trimming cost V 6 bases and J 3 bases, with 15 bases left between them. The germline CDR1 and CDR2 sequences are SGHRS and YFSETQ. CDR3 in DNA: TGCGCCAGCAACCCTTCCGGGGGGTACTATGGCTACACCTTC. This encodes CASNPSGGYYGYTF.

The V gene is TRBV7-3, the J gene TRBJ2-1; D is perhaps TRBD1 (6 bases). CDR1 and CDR2 from the germline V gene are SGHTA and FQGTGA. CDR3 length: 12 amino acids. Trimming pared 5 bases from V and 10 bases from J, leaving 12 bases between. The CDR3 reads CASSPQRGEQFF. The DNA for the CDR3 is TGTGCCAGCAGCCCGCAGAGGGGGGAGCAGTTCTTC.

This rearrangement joins TRBV29-1 to TRBJ2-5; 8 positions agree with TRBD1. Germline assignment: CDR1 SQVTM and CDR2 ANQGSEA. CDR3 length equals 12 residues. The DNA for the CDR3 is TGCAGTTACTCAGGGGGCGGAGAGACCCAGTACTTC. This translates into CSYSGGGETQYF.

V usage is TRBV29-1 and J usage is TRBJ2-5; D may be TRBD2 (6 bases). The CDR3 has 12 amino acids. V was cut by 8 bases and J by 5 bases, with 15 bases left in between. The V gene's germline CDR1 is SQVTM and CDR2 ANQGSEA. Written as DNA, the CDR3 is TGCAGCATCCATTGGGGAGGTGAGACCCAGTACTTC. It translates to CSIHWGGETQYF.

V gene TRBV4-2 combines with J gene TRBJ1-5, with D hard to call. V lost 3 bases and J lost 0, with 9 bases in between. The length of the CDR3 is 15 residues. In germline, CDR1 is LGHNA, CDR2 YNFKEQ. Here the CDR3 reads CASSQGRDSNQPQHF. The DNA of the CDR3 is TGTGCCAGCAGCCAGGGGAGGGATAGCAATCAGCCCCAGCATTTT.

J is TRBJ2-2 and V is TRBV28; the D is unclear. Deletions cut 3 bases from V and 7 bases from J, with 9 bases between. This CDR3 region has 13 residues. Germline V lookup: CDR1 MDHEN, CDR2 SYDVKM. The CDR3 loop reads CASSFTFSGELFF. The CDR3 region has the DNA TGTGCCAGCAGTTTTACATTTAGCGGGGAGCTGTTTTTT. The complete variable domain, with remaining parts taken from reference TRBV28 and TRBJ2-2, reads DVKVTQSSRYLVKRTGEKVFLECVQDMDHENMFWYRQDPGLGLRLIYFSYDVKMKEKGDIPEGYSVSREKKERFSLILESASTNQTSMYLCASSFTFSGELFFGEGSRLTVL.

The chain combines TRBV5-8 with TRBJ2-4, with 7 bases that match TRBD1. Germline-derived CDR1 and CDR2 are SGHTS and YDEGEE. V trimming: 4 bases; J trimming: 0 bases; junction bases outside the gene matches: 4. The CDR3 is 15 residues long. CDR3 in amino acids: CASSPQGLAKNIQYF. CDR3 DNA: TGTGCCAGCAGCCCACAGGGGCTAGCCAAAAACATTCAGTACTTC. Full variable domain (remainder filled in from reference TRBV5-8 and TRBJ2-4): EAGVTQSPTHLIKTRGQQATLRCSPISGHTSVYWYQQALGLGLQFLLWYDEGEERNRGNFPPRFSGRQFPNYSSELNVNALELEDSALYLCASSPQGLAKNIQYFGAGTRLSVL.

V gene TRBV28 combines with J gene TRBJ1-6, with 7 bases identical to TRBD1. CDR1 MDHEN and CDR2 SYDVKM come from the germline V gene. CDR3 length: 14 residues. Trimming cost V 5 bases and J 6 bases; bases outside gene matches: 4. The DNA of the CDR3 is TGTGCCAGCAGTGACAGGGCCTCTAATTCACCCCTCCACTTT. Translation: CASSDRASNSPLHF.

The V gene is TRBV7-2, the J gene TRBJ1-1, with a possible D match to TRBD1 (5 bases). The germline V and J ends were trimmed by 1 base and 1 base, with 16 bases remaining between them. The CDR3 spans 17 residues. Germline CDR1 and CDR2: SGHTA and FQGNSA. This CDR3 is CASSLDYGDLPNTEAFF. CDR3 DNA: TGTGCCAGCAGCTTAGATTACGGGGACCTCCCGAACACTGAAGCTTTCTTT.